A single sample is the source of the 18 T cell receptor beta chains below, sequenced in a study of CD4 T cells in relation to SARS-CoV-2 and coronaviruses. Produced via immunoSEQ multiplex PCR; TCRdb's table is partial and in-frame only. The table includes roughly 60,000 clones, about 94% detected once. The unexposed donors gave CD4+ T cells in about 2011-2019, prior to COVID-19. Sequenced: naive CD4+ T cells from PBMCs. The subset: naive CD4+ T cells isolated by negative enrichment. These receptors all stem from a human donor in good health.

The J gene is TRBJ1-5, the V gene TRBV7-2, with a tentative D call TRBD1 (5 bases). Per the germline V gene, CDR1 is SGHTA and CDR2 is FQGNSA. Trimming left V 1 base short and J 2 bases short, with 9 bases between. This CDR3 comprises 15 residues. The CDR3: CASSLGRGGNQPQHF. The CDR3 DNA follows: TGTGCCAGCAGCTTAGGAAGAGGGGGCAATCAGCCCCAGCATTTT.

The V call is TRBV24-1, the J call TRBJ2-3, with 13 positions matching TRBD2. CDR3 length: 22 amino acids. Germline V gene data show CDR1 as KGHDR and CDR2 as SFDVKD. The trim removed 3 bases at V and 4 bases at J, leaving 21 bases unmatched. The CDR3 sequence: CATSDGQRGRTSGSRPADTQYF. CDR3 bases: TGTGCCACCAGTGATGGACAGAGAGGAAGGACTAGCGGGAGCCGCCCCGCAGATACGCAGTATTTT.

J is TRBJ2-7 and V is TRBV5-1; a possible D gene is TRBD1 (6 bases). Trimming took 0 bases from V and 6 from J, leaving 13 bases between them. The CDR3 runs 14 residues. The germline V gene has CDR1 SGHRS and CDR2 YFSETQ. CDR3 nucleotide sequence: TGCGCCAGCAGCTTGGACAGGGAAACGGGCGAGCAGTACTTC. Protein product: CASSLDRETGEQYF. Based on the CDR3 plus reference TRBV5-1 and TRBJ2-7, the full variable domain is KAGVTQTPRYLIKTRGQQVTLSCSPISGHRSVSWYQQTPGQGLQFLFEYFSETQRNKGNFPGRFSGRQFSNSRSEMNVSTLELGDSALYLCASSLDRETGEQYFGPGTRLTVT.

This chain connects TRBV28 to TRBJ2-1, with 15 bases fitting TRBD2. From germline, CDR1 is MDHEN and CDR2 SYDVKM. V was pared by 6 bases and J by 0 bases, with 9 bases of the junction left unmatched. The CDR3 has 19 residues. The CDR3 nucleotides are TGTGCCAGCAGACCCAGAGGGACTAGCGGGAGGCCCTCCTACAATGAGCAGTTCTTC. Protein sequence: CASRPRGTSGRPSYNEQFF. Full variable domain (outside the CDR3, taken from reference TRBV28 and TRBJ2-1): DVKVTQSSRYLVKRTGEKVFLECVQDMDHENMFWYRQDPGLGLRLIYFSYDVKMKEKGDIPEGYSVSREKKERFSLILESASTNQTSMYLCASRPRGTSGRPSYNEQFFGPGTRLTVL.

This chain joins TRBV30 and TRBJ1-4; D not resolved. Trimming took off 0 bases at V and 4 bases at J, with 15 bases between the two ends. The CDR3 runs 16 residues. Germline loops: CDR1 GTSNPN, CDR2 SVGIG (reference sequence). CDR3 sequence: CAWSVFPSRINEKLFF. DNA for the CDR3: TGTGCCTGGAGTGTATTCCCAAGCAGAATTAATGAAAAACTGTTTTTT.

The J gene is TRBJ1-5, the V gene TRBV10-2; TRBD1 matches at 7 bases. CDR1 is WSHSY and CDR2 is SAAADI in the germline V gene. The CDR3 spans 15 residues. Trimming cost V 6 bases and J 2 bases; bases outside gene matches: 7. CDR3 sequence reads: CASRRDRAGNQPQHF. The CDR3, as DNA: TGCGCCAGCAGACGTGACAGGGCGGGCAATCAGCCCCAGCATTTT.

Remarks on this clone: Other nucleotide sequences from this sample produce the same CDR3. DNA of the CDR3: TGTGCCAGCAGCCGACGGCCGTCGGACAGGGGATTGGACTATGGCTACACCTTC. This gives the protein CASSRRPSDRGLDYGYTF. This sequence joins TRBV14 and TRBJ1-2; TRBD1 aligns across 9 bases. Germline CDR1 SGHDN, CDR2 FVKESK. The V and J ends lost 4 bases and 3 bases, in that order; junction bases with no gene match: 15. There are 18 residues in the CDR3. Using reference TRBV14 and TRBJ1-2 for the parts outside the CDR3, the full variable domain is EAGVTQFPSHSVIEKGQTVTLRCDPISGHDNLYWYRRVMGKEIKFLLHFVKESKQDESGMPNNRFLAERTGGTYSTLKVQPAELEDSGVYFCASSRRPSDRGLDYGYTFGSGTRLTVV.

V and J are TRBV4-1 and TRBJ2-1, with 7 bases fitting TRBD2. Germline CDR1 MGHRA, CDR2 YSYEKL. The V segment lost 4 bases and the J segment 4 bases; nucleotides outside the gene matches: 7. The CDR3 runs to 15 residues. As DNA, the CDR3 is TGCGCCAGCAGCCCCGTTGCTAGCGGATACAATGAGCAGTTCTTC. Its protein product is CASSPVASGYNEQFF.

The gene calls are TRBV15 and TRBJ2-1; possibly TRBD2 for D (6 bases). Germline-derived CDR1 and CDR2 are LNHNV and YYDKDF (reference sequence). The CDR3 is made up of 15 amino acids. V lost 6 bases, J lost 9 bases, and 21 bases lay in between. The CDR3 DNA reads as TGTGCCACCAGGGCGGGAAGCAGGGTCGACGTTGAGCAGTTCTTC. This sequence encodes CATRAGSRVDVEQFF.

V and J are TRBV27 and TRBJ1-1, with 7 bases fitting TRBD1. The CDR3 length is 15 residues. V gave up 2 bases and J gave up 1 base; unmatched junction bases: 4. The germline gives CDR1 MNHEY, CDR2 SMNVEV (reference sequence). The CDR3 sequence is CASSLTGVTNTEAFF. CDR3 DNA sequence: TGTGCCAGCAGTTTAACAGGGGTAACGAACACTGAAGCTTTCTTT.

This clone was counted between two and nine times. The genes are TRBV7-7 and TRBJ2-2, with D possibly being TRBD2 (5 bases). Trimming stripped 4 bases from V and 5 bases from J, with 17 bases between. The CDR3 runs to 16 residues. CDR1 and CDR2 from the germline V gene are SSHAT and FNYEAQ (reference sequence). CDR3 DNA sequence: TGTGCCAGCAGCTCCCGGCTCACTTCGGGGACCGGGGAGCTGTTTTTT. It yields the protein CASSSRLTSGTGELFF.

This chain connects TRBV3-1 (or the pseudogene TRBV3-2) to TRBJ1-5, with D uncertain. CDR1 LGHDT and CDR2 YNNKEL come from the germline V gene (reference sequence). Trimming took off 1 base at V and 3 bases at J, with 7 bases between the two ends. The CDR3 is 14 amino acids. This CDR3 reads CASSQAVANQPQHF. Written as DNA, the CDR3 is TGTGCCAGCAGCCAAGCCGTTGCCAATCAGCCCCAGCATTTT.

J is TRBJ1-3 and V is TRBV30, with 12 bases that match TRBD1. The CDR3 sequence is 17 residues long. CDR1 and CDR2 (germline): GTSNPN, SVGIG (reference sequence). With 0 bases clipped from V and 7 bases from J, the junction kept 10 bases outside the gene matches. The CDR3 reads CAWSVQRGTGGSNTIYF. The CDR3 nucleotides are TGTGCCTGGAGTGTACAACGGGGGACAGGGGGCTCGAACACCATATATTTT.

The CDR3 is CASSLGYTSSGANVLTF. As DNA, the CDR3 is TGTGCCAGCAGTTTGGGGTACACGAGCTCTGGGGCCAACGTCCTGACTTTC. The chain combines TRBV28 with TRBJ2-6; unclear D gene. Trimming left V 3 bases short and J 0 bases short, with 12 bases between. CDR3 size: 17 residues. Germline V lookup: CDR1 MDHEN, CDR2 SYDVKM.

The chain recombines TRBV7-9 with TRBJ1-5; TRBD1 aligns across 8 bases. This CDR3 has 13 residues. The germline V gene has CDR1 SEHNR and CDR2 FQNEAQ (reference sequence). The ends lost 4 bases at V and 8 bases at J; junction bases unmatched: 4. The CDR3 region has the DNA TGTGCCAGCAGCTACAGGGGGGTAGAGCCCCAGCATTTT. Translated: CASSYRGVEPQHF. The full variable domain, its missing parts supplied by reference TRBV7-9 and TRBJ1-5, is DTGVSQNPRHKITKRGQNVTFRCDPISEHNRLYWYRQTLGQGPEFLTYFQNEAQLEKSRLLSDRFSAERPKGSFSTLEIQRTEQGDSAMYLCASSYRGVEPQHFGDGTRLSIL.

This clone was recorded once. The rearrangement links TRBV2 to TRBJ2-2; TRBD2 is a possible D gene (6 bases). The germline V gene has CDR1 SNHLY and CDR2 FYNNEI. This CDR3 spans 14 amino acids. The V gene lost 6 bases and the J gene lost 1 base, with 9 bases spanning the gap. CDR3 amino acids: CASRQEGNTGELFF. Written as DNA, the CDR3 is TGTGCCAGCAGGCAGGAGGGGAACACCGGGGAGCTGTTTTTT.

The V and J genes are TRBV19 and TRBJ2-1; 10 positions match TRBD2. Germline V gene lookup returns CDR1 LNHDA and CDR2 SQIVND (reference sequence). The CDR3 runs to 12 residues. V shed 5 bases, J shed 13 bases, and the junction held 5 bases outside the gene matches. CDR3 coding DNA: TGTGCCAGTAGTGCCCGGACTAGCGGTCAGTTCTTC. It translates to CASSARTSGQFF.

The chain is built from TRBV5-4 and TRBJ1-1; D is uncertain. Trimming took 5 bases from V and 3 from J, leaving 11 bases between them. Germline lookup yields CDR1 SGHNT and CDR2 YYREEE (reference sequence). This CDR3 spans 13 amino acids. The CDR3 spells CASRGYPDTEAFF. In nucleotides, the CDR3 is TGTGCCAGCAGGGGTTATCCGGACACTGAAGCTTTCTTT.